The present entry profiles one T cell receptor beta chain with its context. This clonotype appeared a few times. Its binding antigen is unknown. It has no much larger one-base neighbor in the sample; base qualities were not kept. Sample time point, as interpreted from the label and publication: patch test 1, 2 weeks after DPC sensitization. The treatment or condition label, read with the paper, signifies: therapeutic diphenylcyclopropenone sensitization with weekly scalp DPC. Blood at each patch-test visit was drawn before the patch test was applied. Eligible patients were aged 18 to 70, diagnosed with alopecia, deemed suitable for DPC therapy, and excluded if pregnant. Total RNA was extracted from unfractionated whole blood that had been collected in Tempus Blood RNA tubes. The CDR3 measures 13 amino acids from cysteine to phenylalanine. Just CDR3 DNA is preserved here, 39 bases in frame from base 1. CDR1 and CDR2, per the germline V gene, are MDHEN and SYDVKM. V and J are truncated by 3 bases and 3 bases respectively, leaving an intervening sequence of 8 bases.

Libraries were built with RACE. The sequencing machine was a NextSeq 500. During library preparation, unique molecular identifiers were attached to individual cDNA molecules so that TCRs could be counted quantitatively and reproducibly. For every blood RNA sample, sequencing covered both the TCR alpha and TCR beta chains. The original methods were these. Samples had a median of roughly 98,000 TCRs, with a range from about 23,224 to 750,000. V, J and CDR3 annotation of the TCR reads was performed with the Decombinator software suite. For the PS versus PT1 abundance plots, all samples were subsampled to the same number of TCRs (28,000). TCRs were defined as expanded if absent before sensitization and observed at least eight times at the 2-week time point. TCRdb handled the public reads itself, with Q25 trimming in fastp and clone calling in MiXCR, and kept productive beta chains. Rows matching on CDR3 protein sequence are summarized as one entry with the most common DNA and genes. The V and J calls were not made by the authors but by TCRdb's processing. For this sample the table gives tens of thousands of distinct CDR3 sequences, of which 9.8% were detected only once. The leading ten clones occupy less than 4% of the sample.

This entry comes from a study of human T cells and chemical hapten exposure (dated by TCRdb to the early 2020s). About the full investigation: For sensitization, 2% DPC in acetone was applied to a 2 cm by 2 cm area of upper inner arm skin. Approximately 30 alopecia patients provided blood for TCR sequencing at one to four time points (pre-sensitization, 2, 6 and 24 weeks). The study tracked peripheral blood TCR repertoire changes in vivo during primary and secondary sensitization to the hapten diphenylcyclopropenone (DPC) in alopecia patients. Blood was sampled from patients pre-sensitization (week 0) and at 2, 6 and about 24 weeks after DPC sensitization. Patch tests used Finn chambers with 0.01% DPC on the upper back, scored after 6 days by International Contact Dermatitis Research Group standards. Alopecia areata with under or over 50% scalp involvement, alopecia totalis and alopecia universalis were represented in the patient cohort, which was mostly female. Libraries were pooled for sequencing, and per-sample TCR yields varied mainly because of small differences in library volumes within the pool. Throughout the roughly 24-week study period, patients were also given weekly therapeutic DPC doses on the scalp.

What the work shows at the level of the full study, not this receptor alone: After repeated subsampling, changes were observed in the strength of the expansion versus patch-test correlation and in the threshold at which the correlation became significant. A positive correlation was found between the number of PT1 expanded TCRs and patch test score, with significance reached at thresholds 8, 16 and 32 but not 4. Significantly more large CDR3 similarity clusters were formed by expanded TCRs than by pre-sensitization or healthy control sets, consistent with antigen-driven responses. Alopecia, a presumed autoimmune disease, was present in all patients, so the immune response of the patients might differ from that of healthy individuals. No change with DPC sensitization was found in the number of TCRs above 1 in 1000 frequency, and no evidence of global repertoire structure alterations was found.

The sequences come from whole blood, collected in connection with sensitization to the hapten diphenylcyclopropenone (DPC). The chain couples TRBV28 to TRBJ1-1, with no reliable assignment of the D segment. This receptor was taken from a woman between 40 and 50 years old with alopecia areata. Some clones in this sample may be carry-over from other donors' samples. The CDR3 reads as follows: CASSLSSDTEAFF. The sequenced DNA: TGTGCCAGCAGTTTGAGTTCGGACACTGAAGCTTTCTTT.